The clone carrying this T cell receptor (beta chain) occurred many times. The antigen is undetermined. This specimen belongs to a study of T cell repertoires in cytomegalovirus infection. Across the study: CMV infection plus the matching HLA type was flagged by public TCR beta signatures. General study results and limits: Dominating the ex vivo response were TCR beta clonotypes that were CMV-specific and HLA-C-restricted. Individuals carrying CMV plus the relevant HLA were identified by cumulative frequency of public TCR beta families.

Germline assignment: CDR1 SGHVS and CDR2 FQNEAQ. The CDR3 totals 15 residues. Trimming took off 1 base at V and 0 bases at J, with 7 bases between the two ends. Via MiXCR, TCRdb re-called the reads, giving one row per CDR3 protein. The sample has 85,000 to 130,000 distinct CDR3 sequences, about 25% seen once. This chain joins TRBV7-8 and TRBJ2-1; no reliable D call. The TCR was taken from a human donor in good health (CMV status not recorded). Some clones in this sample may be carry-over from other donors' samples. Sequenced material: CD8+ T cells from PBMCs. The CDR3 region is CASSLETSSYNEQFF. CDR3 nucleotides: TGTGCCAGCAGCTTAGAAACGAGCTCCTACAATGAGCAGTTCTTC.